This T cell receptor (beta chain) was identified during a study of blood T cell repertoires in COVID-19. This clone was detected only once. The table came from immunoSEQ multiplex PCR; TCRdb's copy has only in-frame clones and leaves some out. This table has around 190,000 clones, under 80% appearing once. This CDR3 contains 14 residues. J gave up 0 bases and V 7 bases, and 5 bases lay outside the gene matches. The V gene's germline CDR1 is MNHEY and CDR2 SVGAGI. The chain joins TRBV6-5 to TRBJ1-2; 7 nucleotides match TRBD1. The sequence was collected from a woman aged 45-65 years with acute or convalescent COVID-19. The sequencing sample was made of peripheral blood. The CDR3 is CASMGTATNYGYTF. DNA of the CDR3: TGTGCCAGCATGGGGACAGCCACTAACTATGGCTACACCTTC.